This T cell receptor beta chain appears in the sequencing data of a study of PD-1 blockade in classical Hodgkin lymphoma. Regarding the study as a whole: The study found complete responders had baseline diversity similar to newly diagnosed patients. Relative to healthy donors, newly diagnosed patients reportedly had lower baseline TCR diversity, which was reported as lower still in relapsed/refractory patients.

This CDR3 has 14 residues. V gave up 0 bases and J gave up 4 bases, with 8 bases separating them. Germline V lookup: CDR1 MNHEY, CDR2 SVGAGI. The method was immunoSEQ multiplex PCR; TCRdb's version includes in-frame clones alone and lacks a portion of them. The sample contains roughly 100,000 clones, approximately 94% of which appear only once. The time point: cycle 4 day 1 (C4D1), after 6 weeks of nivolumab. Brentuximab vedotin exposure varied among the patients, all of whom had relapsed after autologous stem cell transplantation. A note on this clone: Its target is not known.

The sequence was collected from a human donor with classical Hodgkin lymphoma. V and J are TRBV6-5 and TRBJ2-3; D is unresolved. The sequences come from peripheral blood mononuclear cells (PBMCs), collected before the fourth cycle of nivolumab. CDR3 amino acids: CASSYSYRPDTQYF. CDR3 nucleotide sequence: TGTGCCAGCAGTTACTCGTATAGGCCAGATACGCAGTATTTT.